This entry lists 13 T cell receptor beta chains sequenced from one sample in a study of patients and donors after allogeneic stem cell transplantation. TCRdb passed the RT-PCR reads through MiXCR, listing each CDR3 protein once. The data contain 800,000 to 1,000,000 distinct CDR3 sequences, approximately 18% of them singletons. Sequencing was performed on blood, either unsorted or a sorted T cell fraction (not recorded which). These receptor sequences come from a human donor who was either an allogeneic HSCT recipient or a stem cell or donor lymphocyte infusion donor (not recorded which). It is not recorded whose cells these are; they may come from a transplant donor.

The V and J genes are TRBV20-1 and TRBJ2-2; D unresolved. This CDR3 region has 12 residues. V gave up 3 bases and J gave up 6 bases, with 8 bases separating them. CDR1 is DFQATT and CDR2 is SNEGSKA in the germline V gene (reference sequence). The CDR3 sequence is CSARGDAGELFF. The CDR3 DNA reads as TGCAGTGCTAGGGGCGATGCCGGGGAGCTGTTTTTT.

J is TRBJ2-2 and V is TRBV6-1, with D perhaps TRBD2 (5 bases). The germline CDR1 and CDR2 sequences are MNHNS and SASEGT. V lost 6 bases and J lost 5, with 16 bases in between. This CDR3 region has 15 residues. The CDR3 DNA reads as TGTGCCAGCAGCCACGGGTCGGGGAGAACCGGGGAGCTGTTTTTT. This translates into CASSHGSGRTGELFF.

This clonotype was recorded once. The rearrangement uses TRBV12-5 and TRBJ1-1; D might be TRBD1 (6 bases). V gave up 6 bases and J gave up 6 bases, with 11 bases separating them. CDR1 and CDR2 from the germline V gene are LGHNT and FRNRAP. The CDR3 has 12 residues. The CDR3 is CASGGATSEAFF. CDR3 coding DNA: TGTGCTAGTGGGGGGGCTACTTCTGAAGCTTTCTTT.

The V call is TRBV25-1, the J call TRBJ2-6; no firm D call. The CDR3 length is 17 residues. V was cut by 1 base and J by 2 bases, with 12 bases left in between. Germline lookup yields CDR1 MGHDK and CDR2 SYGVNS. CDR3 in DNA: TGTGCCAGCAGTGAATCGACCACCAAAGCTGGGGCCAACGTCCTGACTTTC. Translation gives CASSESTTKAGANVLTF.

This clonotype was observed a few times. The rearrangement joins TRBV20-1 to TRBJ1-1, with 8 bases matching TRBD1. The CDR3 loop spans 17 amino acids. Germline V lookup: CDR1 DFQATT, CDR2 SNEGSKA (reference sequence). The ends lost 3 bases at V and 0 bases at J; junction bases unmatched: 12. In DNA, the CDR3 is TGCAGTGCTAGGGGCGATTACAGGGGGGGCATGAACACTGAAGCTTTCTTT. Protein: CSARGDYRGGMNTEAFF.

The CDR3 nucleotides read TGCGCCAGCAGCCAAAATTTGGGTTATTCACCCCTCCACTTT. Amino acids: CASSQNLGYSPLHF. This chain connects TRBV4-3 to TRBJ1-6; the D is unclear. V shed 2 bases and J shed 8 bases, with 10 bases lying between them. The CDR3 runs 14 residues. Germline V gene data show CDR1 as LGHNA and CDR2 as YSLEER.

This clonotype was recorded at least ten times. CDR3: CSARAGQETQYF. The CDR3 DNA is TGCAGTGCTAGAGCGGGGCAAGAGACCCAGTACTTC. This chain joins TRBV20-1 and TRBJ2-5; possibly TRBD2 for D (5 bases). Germline loops: CDR1 DFQATT, CDR2 SNEGSKA (reference sequence). Trimming pared 1 base from V and 2 bases from J, leaving 5 bases between. The CDR3 runs 12 residues.

This chain links TRBV4-1 with TRBJ2-7; 8 bases are shared with TRBD1. Trimming cost V 2 bases and J 3 bases; bases outside gene matches: 6. The CDR3 totals 15 residues. Germline V gene lookup returns CDR1 MGHRA and CDR2 YSYEKL. CDR3 region: CASSQTTGQGYEQYF. CDR3 DNA: TGCGCCAGCAGCCAAACTACCGGACAGGGCTACGAGCAGTACTTC.

The chain employs TRBV6-1 and TRBJ1-1; 9 positions agree with TRBD1. Germline V lookup: CDR1 MNHNS, CDR2 SASEGT. CDR3 size: 15 residues. J was trimmed by 6 bases and V by 2 bases; bases with no gene match: 7. CDR3 coding DNA: TGTGCCAGCAGTGAATCGGACAGGGGACCTCCTGAAGCTTTCTTT. This gives the protein CASSESDRGPPEAFF.

This clonotype was found a few times. V and J are TRBV5-1 and TRBJ1-1; 7 bases match TRBD1. The CDR3 consists of 14 residues. Germline values: CDR1 SGHRS, CDR2 YFSETQ. With 3 bases clipped from V and 3 bases from J, the junction kept 5 bases outside the gene matches. CDR3 sequence reads: CASSSLTGDTEAFF. CDR3 DNA: TGCGCCAGCAGCTCTCTCACAGGGGACACTGAAGCTTTCTTT.

This clonotype has just a few counts. The genes are TRBV20-1 and TRBJ1-4; D is undetermined. CDR3 size: 14 residues. Between the trimmed V and J ends, which lost 7 bases and 4 bases, there was a span of 16 bases. The germline V gene encodes CDR1 DFQATT and CDR2 SNEGSKA (reference sequence). The CDR3 reads CSVPSRNLNEKLFF. In DNA, the CDR3 is TGCAGTGTCCCGAGCAGGAACCTTAATGAAAAACTGTTTTTT.

This clonotype was counted between two and nine times. This sequence joins TRBV20-1 and TRBJ2-2; possible D gene TRBD2, 6 bases. Trimming took 3 bases from V and 0 from J, leaving 11 bases between them. The CDR3 spans 15 residues. The V gene's germline CDR1 is DFQATT and CDR2 SNEGSKA (reference sequence). The CDR3 bases are TGCAGTGCTAGGCTCGGGGGAACGAACACCGGGGAGCTGTTTTTT. Amino acids: CSARLGGTNTGELFF.

V and J are TRBV20-1 and TRBJ2-5; D call uncertain. The CDR3 loop spans 11 amino acids. CDR1 is DFQATT and CDR2 is SNEGSKA in the germline V gene (reference sequence). The V end was cut by 5 bases, the J end by 2 bases, with 6 bases between. CDR3 DNA sequence: TGCAGTGCTGTCCCTCAAGAGACCCAGTACTTC. Its protein is CSAVPQETQYF.